Shown below are 25 T cell receptor beta chains from a single sample sequenced in a study of CD8+CD57+ T cells in acquired aplastic anemia. CD8+CD57+ cell expansion, shown by flow cytometry, had occurred in the patients selected for sequencing. Genomic DNA constituted the template upon which TCR beta VDJ and CDR3 profiling was performed. MiXCR, applied by TCRdb to the reads, yields one record per CDR3 protein. The data contain approximately 160,000 distinct CDR3 sequences, roughly 50% of them singletons. Material for sequencing was sorted CD4+, CD8+, or CD8+CD57+ T cells (not recorded which) from PBMCs. The source of these receptors is a human donor with aplastic anemia.

The chain is built from TRBV4-2 and TRBJ1-3; possibly TRBD1 for D (5 bases). This CDR3 contains 17 residues. V was shortened by 2 bases and J by 0 bases, with 14 bases between the two germline ends. Germline CDR1 LGHNA, CDR2 YNFKEQ. CDR3 protein: CASSQIGHRSSGNTIYF. The CDR3, as DNA: TGTGCCAGCAGCCAAATCGGACACCGAAGCTCTGGAAACACCATATATTTT.

This clonotype was seen ten or more times. J is TRBJ1-4 and V is TRBV5-4; 7 bases map to TRBD1. Trimming cost V 1 base and J 3 bases; bases outside gene matches: 3. Germline lookup yields CDR1 SGHNT and CDR2 YYREEE (reference sequence). This CDR3 contains 15 residues. DNA for the CDR3: TGTGCCAGCAGCTTGCTGGGGACAGCTAATGAAAAACTGTTTTTT. Encoded protein: CASSLLGTANEKLFF. Combining the CDR3 with reference TRBV5-4 and TRBJ1-4 gives the whole variable domain ETGVTQSPTHLIKTRGQQVTLRCSSQSGHNTVSWYQQALGQGPQFIFQYYREEENGRGNFPPRFSGLQFPNYSSELNVNALELDDSALYLCASSLLGTANEKLFFGSGTQLSVL.

There are many counts of this clonotype. The chain has TRBV11-2 and TRBJ2-2; D uncertain. CDR1 is SGHAT, CDR2 FQNNGV, per germline. This CDR3 spans 14 amino acids. With 0 bases removed from V and 4 bases from J, the gap between germline ends came to 6 bases. CDR3 nucleotide sequence: TGTGCCAGCAGCTTAGATCATGGCACCGGGGAGCTGTTTTTT. Translated, it gives CASSLDHGTGELFF.

This clonotype was observed at least ten times. The chain carries TRBV7-6 and TRBJ2-7; D is undetermined. The CDR3 loop spans 16 amino acids. Germline CDR1 SGHVS, CDR2 FNYEAQ. Deletions cut 0 bases from V and 3 bases from J, with 15 bases between. CDR3 in amino acids: CASSLAAKYSHYEQYF. For the CDR3, the DNA is TGTGCCAGCAGCTTAGCTGCCAAATACTCTCACTACGAGCAGTACTTC.

The chain recombines TRBV7-8 with TRBJ1-2, with D unresolved. Germline CDR1 reads SGHVS; CDR2 reads FQNEAQ. Deletions cut 3 bases from V and 0 bases from J, with 8 bases between. This CDR3 spans 14 amino acids. In DNA, the CDR3 is TGTGCCAGCAGCTTCGGGTCTTCTAACTATGGCTACACCTTC. Amino acid sequence: CASSFGSSNYGYTF.

This clonotype was seen at least ten times. The V and J genes are TRBV10-3 and TRBJ2-5; TRBD2 aligns across 10 bases. Germline V gene data show CDR1 as ENHRY and CDR2 as SYGVKD. The CDR3 totals 16 residues. J was trimmed by 4 bases and V by 3 bases; bases with no gene match: 8. Here the CDR3 reads CAISDRSGRATETQYF. CDR3 nucleotide sequence: TGTGCCATCAGTGATCGCAGCGGGAGGGCCACAGAGACCCAGTACTTC.

This clonotype came up a few times. V usage is TRBV7-9 and J usage is TRBJ1-2; D is undetermined. This CDR3 region has 14 residues. V shed 5 bases and J shed 8 bases, with 18 bases lying between them. Germline V gene data show CDR1 as SEHNR and CDR2 as FQNEAQ (reference sequence). CDR3 sequence reads: CASSPGDWAGGYTF. The DNA of the CDR3 is TGTGCCAGCAGCCCCGGTGATTGGGCGGGGGGCTACACCTTC.

In this sample, this clonotype turned up many times. This chain joins TRBV19 and TRBJ1-5; D ambiguous. Trimming took 5 bases from V and 6 from J, leaving 14 bases between them. Germline CDR1 and CDR2: LNHDA and SQIVND (reference sequence). The CDR3 extends over 14 amino acids. The CDR3 region is CASSSRSEGQPQHF. As DNA, the CDR3 is TGTGCCAGTAGTTCCAGGTCAGAAGGTCAGCCCCAGCATTTT.

This chain links TRBV25-1 with TRBJ1-5; 7 bases match TRBD1. Trimming cost V 3 bases and J 13 bases; bases outside gene matches: 9. This CDR3 has 13 residues. Germline V gene sequence: CDR1 MGHDK, CDR2 SYGVNS. The CDR3 DNA follows: TGTGCCAGCAGTGATGACAGGGCAGGACAGCAGCATTTT. Its protein is CASSDDRAGQQHF.

This clonotype was observed at least ten times. The chain links TRBV9 to TRBJ1-6, with 7 bases identical to TRBD1. After removal of 1 base from V and 8 bases from J, the junction contained 6 bases not matched to a gene. The CDR3 spans 15 residues. CDR1 is SGDLS, CDR2 YYNGEE, per germline. The chain's CDR3 is CASSVTGTAHSPLHF. In nucleotides, the CDR3 is TGTGCCAGCAGCGTAACCGGGACAGCACATTCACCCCTCCACTTT.

In its sample, this clonotype was seen many times. At one end, the junction sequence differs from germline, possibly due to a read error. This rearrangement joins TRBV7-7 to TRBJ2-2, with 8 bases that match TRBD1. The germline V gene encodes CDR1 SSHAT and CDR2 FNYEAQ (reference sequence). The CDR3 covers 15 residues. The CDR3 sequence is CASSPGQGNTGELFF. In DNA, the CDR3 is TGTGCTAGCAGTCCTGGACAGGGAAATACCGGGGAGCTGTTTTTT.

V and J are TRBV2 and TRBJ1-6; the match to TRBD1 covers 7 bases. CDR1 SNHLY and CDR2 FYNNEI come from the germline V gene. The CDR3 has 15 residues. V was clipped by 3 bases and J by 9 bases; unmatched bases: 8. The CDR3 bases are TGTGCCAGCAGTGATTTTACAGGGGTGCGTTCACCCCTCCACTTT. Translated, it gives CASSDFTGVRSPLHF.

The J gene is TRBJ2-7, the V gene TRBV12-3 or TRBV12-4, with D perhaps matching TRBD1 or TRBD2 (6 bases each). V was shortened by 5 bases and J by 5 bases, with 16 bases between the two germline ends. CDR3 size: 14 residues. This chain's CDR3 is CASSRKGGTHEQYF. DNA of the CDR3: TGTGCCAGCAGTCGCAAGGGGGGAACCCACGAGCAGTACTTC.

A single count supports this clonotype. CDR3: CATSDSLTDRVIAFF. For the CDR3, the DNA is TGTGCCACCAGTGATTCCCTGACCGACAGGGTGATAGCTTTCTTT. The rearrangement uses TRBV24-1 and TRBJ1-1; 7 nucleotides line up with TRBD1. V lost 2 bases to trimming and J lost 10 bases; unmatched junction nucleotides: 12. The V gene's germline CDR1 is KGHDR and CDR2 SFDVKD. The CDR3 is made up of 15 amino acids.

The J gene is TRBJ2-7, the V gene TRBV27, with D perhaps being TRBD1 or TRBD2 (5 bases each). Trimming shortened V by 0 bases and J by 5 bases, and 23 bases separated the two germline ends. The CDR3 extends over 18 amino acids. From germline, CDR1 is MNHEY and CDR2 SMNVEV (reference sequence). The CDR3 protein is CASSLSLLGPGKRNEQYF. CDR3 sequence (DNA): TGTGCCAGCAGTTTATCACTTCTGGGACCCGGTAAGAGGAACGAGCAGTACTTC.

The chain recombines TRBV19 with TRBJ2-5, with 14 bases fitting TRBD2. CDR1 and CDR2 from the germline V gene are LNHDA and SQIVND (reference sequence). The CDR3 sequence is 16 residues long. Unmatched junction bases numbered 4, after V lost 2 bases and J lost 5 bases. The CDR3 loop is CASSISRLAGGETQYF. As DNA, the CDR3 is TGTGCCAGTAGTATATCCCGACTAGCGGGGGGGGAGACCCAGTACTTC.

This clonotype was observed a few times. V usage is TRBV15 and J usage is TRBJ1-2; 8 bases agree with TRBD1. The junction had 3 bases not matched to a gene; V was cut back by 2 bases and J by 4 bases. Germline loops: CDR1 LNHNV, CDR2 YYDKDF (reference sequence). The CDR3 is made up of 14 amino acids. In DNA, the CDR3 is TGTGCCACCAGCAGACCTGGACAGGGCTATGGCTACACCTTC. Encoded protein: CATSRPGQGYGYTF.

The rearrangement joins TRBV7-9 to TRBJ1-5; D is unresolved. In germline, CDR1 is SEHNR, CDR2 FQNEAQ (reference sequence). The CDR3 is 13 residues long. With 5 bases removed from V and 6 bases from J, the gap between germline ends came to 11 bases. CDR3 sequence (DNA): TGTGCCAGCAGCCCAGAAGTGGGTCAGCCCCAGCATTTT. Residues: CASSPEVGQPQHF.

This chain links TRBV10-3 with TRBJ1-2; D may be TRBD1 (6 bases). The CDR3 covers 14 residues. Deletions cut 2 bases from V and 4 bases from J, with 11 bases between. The V gene's germline CDR1 is ENHRY and CDR2 SYGVKD. In DNA, the CDR3 is TGTGCCATCAGTGAGAAGGGGGGGAGCTATGGCTACACCTTC. This gives the protein CAISEKGGSYGYTF.

This chain uses TRBV14 with TRBJ2-7, with 9 bases identical to TRBD2. V dropped 0 bases and J dropped 2; count of bases not matched to a gene: 2. Looked up from germline, CDR1 is SGHDN and CDR2 is FVKESK. CDR3 size: 15 residues. The CDR3 is CASSQEAGGPYEQYF. Here the CDR3 DNA reads TGTGCCAGCAGCCAAGAGGCGGGAGGGCCCTACGAGCAGTACTTC. Combining the CDR3 with reference TRBV14 and TRBJ2-7 gives the whole variable domain EAGVTQFPSHSVIEKGQTVTLRCDPISGHDNLYWYRRVMGKEIKFLLHFVKESKQDESGMPNNRFLAERTGGTYSTLKVQPAELEDSGVYFCASSQEAGGPYEQYFGPGTRLTVT.

This chain uses TRBV7-8 with TRBJ2-5, with D maybe TRBD2 (6 bases). The CDR3 is 15 residues long. In germline, CDR1 is SGHVS, CDR2 FQNEAQ. Trimming left V 5 bases short and J 4 bases short, with 17 bases between. DNA for the CDR3: TGTGCCAGCAGCCAGCCGGGCCAGGAGGGAGAGACCCAGTACTTC. Translating gives CASSQPGQEGETQYF.

The chain combines TRBV15 with TRBJ1-2; the D gene is possibly TRBD1 (5 bases). The CDR3 is 12 amino acids. With 6 bases removed from V and 6 bases from J, the gap between germline ends came to 11 bases. Germline CDR1 reads LNHNV; CDR2 reads YYDKDF (reference sequence). CDR3 loop: CATRGEGDGYTF. The CDR3 coding sequence is TGTGCCACCAGAGGGGAGGGTGATGGCTACACCTTC. The full variable domain, completed using reference TRBV15 and TRBJ1-2, is DAMVIQNPRYQVTQFGKPVTLSCSQTLNHNVMYWYQQKSSQAPKLLFHYYDKDFNNEADTPDNFQSRRPNTSFCFLDIRSPGLGDTAMYLCATRGEGDGYTFGSGTRLTVV.

This clonotype was seen only a few times. V is TRBV24-1 and J is TRBJ2-3, with 9 bases that match TRBD2. The V segment lost 3 bases and the J segment 2 bases; nucleotides outside the gene matches: 5. CDR1 KGHDR and CDR2 SFDVKD come from the germline V gene. CDR3 length: 16 amino acids. The CDR3 loop is CATSDHASGATDTQYF. Written as DNA, the CDR3 is TGTGCCACCAGTGATCACGCTAGCGGGGCCACAGATACGCAGTATTTT.

Remarks on this clonotype: At one end the junction does not follow the germline gene, possibly because of a read error. The J gene is TRBJ2-7, the V gene TRBV6-1; D possibly matches TRBD1 or TRBD2 (5 bases each). The CDR3 runs 15 residues. Germline V CDR1 and CDR2: MNHNS, SASEGT. The CDR3 reads CASCDSGQLSYGQYF. CDR3 sequence (DNA): TGTGCCAGCTGCGATTCGGGGCAGCTCTCCTACGGGCAGTACTTC.

The chain recombines TRBV3-1 with TRBJ1-5; TRBD1 matches 10 bases. The CDR3 runs 15 residues. V shed 4 bases and J 7 bases; nucleotides not matched to a gene: 7. Germline CDR1 reads LGHDT; CDR2 reads YNNKEL (reference sequence). The CDR3 coding sequence is TGTGCCAGCAGCCGAGACAGGGGGCCTGGACAGCCCCAGCATTTT. This translates into CASSRDRGPGQPQHF.